This is a list of T cell receptor beta chains from one sample in a study of tumor-infiltrating lymphocytes in primary liver carcinoma. TCRdb itself ran the multiplex PCR reads through MiXCR, one entry per CDR3 protein. The table shows roughly 180,000 distinct CDR3 sequences, with about 55% occurring only once. Sequencing used peripheral blood. The receptors originated from a man aged 40-50 years with primary liver carcinoma and hepatitis B virus infection. Both conserved end residues are part of each CDR3. D genes are given only for firm matches. Expanded clones are given a class, and other clones once, few, many or no size at all.

J,V,D,size,DNA,CDR3
TRBJ2-7,TRBV5-5,.,.,TGTGCCAGCAGCCTCAGGGGCCAAGCCTACGAGCAGTACTTC,CASSLRGQAYEQYF
TRBJ2-5,TRBV5-6,.,.,TGTGCCAGCAGCTTGGTTGCTAGCGTAAACGAAGAGACCCAGTACTTC,CASSLVASVNEETQYF
TRBJ2-3,TRBV5-1,.,few,TGCGCCAGCAGCGCCAACACAGATACGCAGTATTTT,CASSANTDTQYF
TRBJ2-7,TRBV14,.,.,TGTGCCAGCAGCCAAGATCGAATCTCGGGGGTGCAGTACTTC,CASSQDRISGVQYF
TRBJ1-2,TRBV29-1,.,many,TGCAGCGTTGAACGGACGCTCGAGGGCTACACCTTC,CSVERTLEGYTF
TRBJ2-7,TRBV6-5,.,few,TGTGCCAGCAGTTACGATATTCTCTACGAGCAGTACTTC,CASSYDILYEQYF
TRBJ2-7,TRBV7-9,TRBD1,.,TGTGCCAGCAGCTTAACCGGGACAGCTTCATACGAGCAGTACTTC,CASSLTGTASYEQYF
TRBJ1-6,TRBV11-2,.,.,TGTGACAGCAGCTTGAGTAATTCACCCCTCCACTTC,CDSSLSNSPLHF
TRBJ2-3,TRBV6-1,TRBD1,.,TGTGCCAGCAGTGTGGGTAGGGACAGGTTTGCCGATACGCAGTATTTT,CASSVGRDRFADTQYF
TRBJ2-5,TRBV11-2,TRBD2,.,TGTAGCAGCAGGCCACTAGCGGAACAAGAGACCCAGTACTTC,CSSRPLAEQETQYF
TRBJ2-7,TRBV28,.,few,TGCGCCAGCAGTTCGGGGGCCTACGAGCAGTACTTC,CASSSGAYEQYF
TRBJ2-5,TRBV2,.,.,TGTGCCAGCAGTGAAACTGAGGGCCTCGGAGAGGCCCAGTACTTC,CASSETEGLGEAQYF
TRBJ2-2,TRBV11-2,.,.,TGTGCCAGCAGCTTAAATAGATACACCGGGGAGCTGTTATTT,CASSLNRYTGELLF
TRBJ1-3,TRBV12-3/TRBV12-4,.,once,TGTCCCAGCAGTAGGGGTACTGGAAACACCATATATTTT,CPSSRGTGNTIYF
TRBJ2-7,TRBV29-1,.,.,TGCAGCGTCTCGGGACTAGGGGGCCTCTACGAGCAGTACTTC,CSVSGLGGLYEQYF
TRBJ2-5,TRBV7-3,.,.,TGTGCCAGCAGCCCCTCGGAGGGAGCAGAGACCCAGTACTTC,CASSPSEGAETQYF
TRBJ1-5,TRBV29-1,.,.,TGCAGCACCCGACAGAGCGATCAGCCCCAGCATTTT,CSTRQSDQPQHF
TRBJ2-5,TRBV10-1,.,few,TGCGCCAGCAGTGAGTCGAGAGGGTTAGGGAAGACCCAGTACTTC,CASSESRGLGKTQYF
TRBJ1-5,TRBV12-3/TRBV12-4,.,.,TGTGCCAGCAGTTTAGGGGAAAGCAATCAGCCCCAGCATTTT,CASSLGESNQPQHF
TRBJ2-1,TRBV5-4,.,.,TGTGCCAGCAGCGAGGGACACTGGGCCTCCTACAATGAGCAGTTCTTC,CASSEGHWASYNEQFF
TRBJ2-3,TRBV4-1,TRBD2,.,TGCGCCAGCAGCCAGGGGGTCGGGGTAGCGGGAGTGGCAGATACGCAGTATTTT,CASSQGVGVAGVADTQYF
TRBJ1-5,TRBV5-5,.,few,TGTGCCAGCAGCTTGGAGGCTTTGAGTCAGCCCCAGCATTTT,CASSLEALSQPQHF
TRBJ1-1,TRBV29-1,.,.,TGCAGCGTCCACCAACGGGAGGGGGGTAAAGCTTTCTTT,CSVHQREGGKAFF
TRBJ2-3,TRBV11-2,TRBD2,.,TGTGTCAGCAGCTCTTGGGCCAGCCCGGGGGGGACGGGCACAGATACGCAGTATTTT,CVSSSWASPGGTGTDTQYF
TRBJ2-1,TRBV11-2,TRBD1,.,TGTGCCAGCAGCCTACCAGGGGGCCATAGGGGGACCAAGTCACACAATGAGCAGTTCTTC,CASSLPGGHRGTKSHNEQFF
TRBJ2-5,TRBV5-4,.,.,TGTGCCAGCAGCATTAGGGGGGGTAGCGGCCAAGAGACCCAGTACTTC,CASSIRGGSGQETQYF
TRBJ1-5,TRBV29-1,.,many,TGCAGCGTTGAAGATACCCGTTTGGCCCAGCATTTT,CSVEDTRLAQHF
TRBJ2-5,TRBV30,.,.,TGTGCCTGGAGTGTCGGCGACGTGGAGACCCAGTACTTC,CAWSVGDVETQYF
TRBJ1-1,TRBV29-1,.,few,TGCAGCGTTGTGAGACTCGCGAACACTGAAGCTTTCTTT,CSVVRLANTEAFF
TRBJ2-5,TRBV29-1,TRBD1,many,TGCAGCGTTGAATGGGGACAGGGGCAAGAGACCCAGTACTTC,CSVEWGQGQETQYF
TRBJ2-1,TRBV6-1,.,.,TGTGCCAGCAGTGAGACCCTCCAGTTCTTC,CASSETLQFF
TRBJ1-5,TRBV30,.,.,TGTGCCTGGGGGGGGTATAGCAATCAGCCCCAGCATTTT,CAWGGYSNQPQHF
TRBJ1-5,TRBV10-3,TRBD1,.,TGTGCCATCAGTGAGCAGGGGGCAGGCAATCAGCCCCAGCATTTT,CAISEQGAGNQPQHF
TRBJ2-2,TRBV6-5,.,.,TGTGCCAGCAGACCGTCAGGGGTCACCGGGGAGCTGTTTTTT,CASRPSGVTGELFF
TRBJ2-2,TRBV21-1,.,.,TGTGCCAGCAGCAAAGGACAGGGGAACACCGGGGAGCTGTTTTTT,CASSKGQGNTGELFF
TRBJ1-5,TRBV12-3/TRBV12-4,.,.,TGTGCCGACAGTTTAGCAACCTCAGATCAGCCCCAGCATTTT,CADSLATSDQPQHF
TRBJ2-2,TRBV4-2,TRBD2,.,TGTGCCAGCAGCCCGGCCGGGACTACCCCCCCCGGGGAGCTGTTTTTT,CASSPAGTTPPGELFF
TRBJ2-5,TRBV5-4,TRBD2,.,TGTGTCAGCAGCTTGCGGGAGTTTGAAGAGACCCAGTACTTC,CVSSLREFEETQYF
TRBJ2-7,TRBV6-2/TRBV6-3,.,.,TGTGCCAGGAGCCAAGTCGGGACCGCCTATTACGAGCAGTACTTC,CARSQVGTAYYEQYF
TRBJ2-2,TRBV6-6,TRBD2,.,TGTGCCAGCAGACCCCCTAGCGGGAGGGCCGGCAGGAAGACCGGGGAGCTGTTTTTT,CASRPPSGRAGRKTGELFF
TRBJ1-5,TRBV10-3,.,few,TGTGCCATCAGTGGACAAAATCAGCCCCAGCATTTT,CAISGQNQPQHF
TRBJ2-3,TRBV29-1,.,many,TGCAGCGTCTCGACGGGAAGCACAGATACGCAGTATTTT,CSVSTGSTDTQYF
TRBJ2-1,TRBV11-2,.,once,TGTGCTAGCAGCTCGGGACCGACCCACAATGAGCAGTTCTTC,CASSSGPTHNEQFF
TRBJ1-5,TRBV28,.,few,TGTGCCAGCAGTCGAGGGGAGTCATCGCCCCAGCATTTT,CASSRGESSPQHF
TRBJ2-1,TRBV10-1,.,.,TGCGCCAGCAGTGTAGACCCAGGGGACAATGAGCAGTTCTTC,CASSVDPGDNEQFF
TRBJ2-3,TRBV6-2/TRBV6-3,.,.,TGTGCCAGCAGTTACACGGCGGGGAGCACGGATACGCAGTATTTT,CASSYTAGSTDTQYF
TRBJ2-4,TRBV6-5,.,.,TGTGCCAGCAGTTACTCAGGCGGGTATGGACAAAACATTCAGTACTTC,CASSYSGGYGQNIQYF
TRBJ2-1,TRBV12-3/TRBV12-4,.,.,TGTGCCAGCAGTCTACTAGCATTATACGATGAGCAGTTCTTC,CASSLLALYDEQFF